This TCR beta chain was observed in a study of identical twins listed by TCRdb under 2016. Some background on the complete study: The study deep-sequenced TCR alpha and beta repertoires from monozygotic twins, unrelated adults of various ages and cord blood to test whether fetal clonotypes persist. To rule out contamination, replicate twin experiments were performed at different times with different library preparation protocols.

Only healthy Caucasian donors were included. Miltenyi CD45RO+ enrichment and human naive T-cell isolation kits were used to isolate memory (CD45RO+) and naive T cells from PBMC. Ten or more counts support this clonotype. There is no known antigen for this receptor. Qualities for individual bases were not recorded, and no much larger clone is one base off. From its cysteine to its phenylalanine, the CDR3 spans 18 amino acids. Only CDR3 DNA remains: 54 bases, in frame from the first base. Trimming accounts for 0 bases at V and 5 bases at J, while the number of junction bases matched to no gene is 9. The protocol used for the library was 5' RACE. The listed sequencing device is Illumina HiSeq 2000. Template switching added a universal primer binding site, and the final cDNA carried a unique molecular identifier that allowed TCR cDNA molecules to be counted accurately. Specific primers in the conserved constant-segment region were used to synthesize first-strand cDNA for TCR alpha and beta chains. To control for contamination, each cDNA library was double barcoded with a SMART-Mk sample barcode plus Illumina barcodes. TruSeq adapter sequences along with Illumina sample barcodes were introduced in two successive PCR steps. TCR alpha and beta cDNA libraries were sequenced on the Illumina HiSeq platform with custom primers. As for how the authors treated the data: Unique molecular identifiers were extracted from raw reads with MiGEC, and CDR3 positions were determined with MiXCR. Recombination models were inferred per individual with the repgenHMM and IGoR tools using an EM algorithm. The tcR package in R was used for shared clonotype analysis, with sharing normalized by the product of cloneset sizes. To study raw recombination free of thymic and clonal selection effects, out-of-frame nonproductive sequences were analyzed. TCRdb reworked the public reads: Q25 trimming with fastp, MiXCR clone assembly, productive beta chains retained. Each entry is one CDR3 protein sequence, shown with its most common DNA and genes. The V and J calls were determined by TCRdb, not by the authors. In all, the sample holds around 160,000 distinct CDR3 sequences, and roughly 3.2% of those were seen once. The ten top clones hold 7% to 10% of the sample.

Study-level results and caveats: Compared with coincidental sharing between unrelated individuals, out-of-frame TCR alpha sequences shared between twins showed an excess of sequences with low generation probability. In monozygotic twins, recombination models systematically underestimated out-of-frame TCR alpha sharing, but the models matched the sharing seen between unrelated individuals. The excess sharing between twins in beta out-of-frame sequences was weaker because fewer shared sequences reduced the signal-to-noise ratio. Abundant cord blood beta clonotypes carried fewer insertions; young adult naive repertoires showed a weaker similar trend, while memory repertoires showed none. Zero-insertion analyses could be partly confounded by invariant T cells such as MAIT and iNKT, although diverse VJ usage argued against such confounding for most clonotypes. Because the same donors could not be followed over many years, conclusions were based on cross-sectional statistical analysis.

This sequence was found in a man aged 18 to 30 in good health. The chain is made from TRBV12-3 or TRBV12-4 and TRBJ2-1, with 11 bases in between that match TRBD2. What was sequenced was memory T cells sorted from blood. The sample's cell subset or site label, in plain terms: CD45RO+ enriched T cells. The DNA sequence is as follows: TGTGCCAGCAGTTTAGCCCTCCGACTAGCGGGATATCACAATGAGCAGTTCTTC. Its translation reads: CASSLALRLAGYHNEQFF.